The 6 T cell receptor beta chains presented below share a single source sample, sequenced in a study of early T cells in non-severe SARS-CoV-2 infection. In TCRdb, the 5' RACE reads were re-called with MiXCR into one record per CDR3 protein. The table includes more than 60,000 distinct CDR3 sequences, around 12% detected once. The material sequenced was whole blood, taken at baseline. These receptors all come from an adult who was a healthcare worker with PCR-confirmed SARS-CoV-2 infection or an uninfected control (not recorded which). The donor label of this sample is uncertain.

The sample holds many counts of this clonotype. The gene calls are TRBV7-8 and TRBJ2-2; 13 bases are a match to TRBD2. The V gene's germline CDR1 is SGHVS and CDR2 FQNEAQ. The CDR3 sequence is 17 residues long. The ends lost 1 base at V and 5 bases at J; junction bases unmatched: 4. The CDR3 region is CASSLGTSGGTTGELFF. CDR3 coding DNA: TGTGCCAGCAGCTTAGGGACTAGCGGGGGAACAACCGGGGAGCTGTTTTTT. The complete variable domain, with remaining parts taken from reference TRBV7-8 and TRBJ2-2, reads GAGVSQSPRYKVAKRGQDVALRCDPISGHVSLFWYQQALGQGPEFLTYFQNEAQLDKSGLPSDRFFAERPEGSVSTLKIQRTQQEDSAVYLCASSLGTSGGTTGELFFGEGSRLTVL.

This clonotype was observed a handful of times. V gene TRBV6-6 combines with J gene TRBJ1-6; 7 nucleotides align to TRBD1. Germline CDR1 MNHNY, CDR2 SVGAGI (reference sequence). The CDR3 consists of 16 residues. The ends lost 6 bases at V and 4 bases at J; junction bases unmatched: 9. The CDR3 bases are TGTGCCAGCAGCTTCCGGGACAGTAGATATAATTCACCCCTCCACTTT. Amino acid sequence: CASSFRDSRYNSPLHF.

This clonotype turned up a few times. The CDR3 DNA reads as TGTGCCAGCAGCACCCGGTCCCGTTTGAACACCGGGGAGCTGTTTTTT. Residues: CASSTRSRLNTGELFF. The J gene is TRBJ2-2, the V gene TRBV7-9; D unclear. The CDR3 loop spans 16 amino acids. Germline V gene data show CDR1 as SEHNR and CDR2 as FQNEAQ (reference sequence). The V end lost 5 bases, the J end lost 1 base, and 14 bases lay between the germline ends. The whole variable domain, filled in from reference TRBV7-9 and TRBJ2-2, reads DTGVSQNPRHKITKRGQNVTFRCDPISEHNRLYWYRQTLGQGPEFLTYFQNEAQLEKSRLLSDRFSAERPKGSFSTLEIQRTEQGDSAMYLCASSTRSRLNTGELFFGEGSRLTVL.

This clonotype was seen ten or more times. The V call is TRBV19, the J call TRBJ2-6; D remains unclear. The CDR3 is made up of 17 amino acids. The V gene's germline CDR1 is LNHDA and CDR2 SQIVND (reference sequence). V lost 5 bases and J lost 7, with 21 bases in between. CDR3: CASSSYRPDGAANVLTF. The DNA of the CDR3 is TGTGCCAGTAGTTCCTACCGACCCGACGGTGCAGCCAACGTCCTGACTTTC.

The chain links TRBV20-1 to TRBJ2-3; perhaps D is TRBD1 or TRBD2 (5 bases each). Germline lookup yields CDR1 DFQATT and CDR2 SNEGSKA (reference sequence). This CDR3 is 14 amino acids long. Trimming removed 3 bases at V and 5 bases at J, with 15 bases between. The CDR3 spells CSARRGGPGDTQYF. The DNA of the CDR3 is TGCAGTGCTAGGAGGGGTGGGCCCGGAGATACGCAGTATTTT.

This clonotype has more than one count but fewer than ten. This chain joins TRBV28 and TRBJ1-1; 7 bases align to TRBD1. The J segment lost 11 bases and the V segment lost 4 bases, leaving 22 bases of the junction unmatched. The germline CDR1 and CDR2 sequences are MDHEN and SYDVKM. The CDR3 contains 17 residues. Here the CDR3 DNA reads TGTGCCAGCAGTTCCCCATTATTCGGGCAAACAGGGGTAGCCGCTTTCTTT. Encoded protein: CASSSPLFGQTGVAAFF.